This T cell receptor (beta chain) originates from a study of blood T cell repertoires in COVID-19. Profiled with immunoSEQ multiplex PCR; TCRdb holds only in-frame clones, not every one. The sample carries roughly 73,000 clones, roughly 80% recorded once. The V gene end was trimmed by 4 bases and the J gene end by 7 bases; junction bases not matched to a gene: 2. The germline V gene encodes CDR1 WNHNN and CDR2 SYGVQD (reference sequence). This CDR3 has 15 amino acids. The specimen sequenced was peripheral blood. V usage is TRBV10-1 and J usage is TRBJ2-1; TRBD2 aligns across 15 bases. The clonotype was recovered from a woman in her 70s with acute or convalescent COVID-19. The DNA for the CDR3 is TGCGCCAGCAGTGGAGGACTAGCGGGAGGGAATGAGCAGTTCTTC. Encoded protein: CASSGGLAGGNEQFF.